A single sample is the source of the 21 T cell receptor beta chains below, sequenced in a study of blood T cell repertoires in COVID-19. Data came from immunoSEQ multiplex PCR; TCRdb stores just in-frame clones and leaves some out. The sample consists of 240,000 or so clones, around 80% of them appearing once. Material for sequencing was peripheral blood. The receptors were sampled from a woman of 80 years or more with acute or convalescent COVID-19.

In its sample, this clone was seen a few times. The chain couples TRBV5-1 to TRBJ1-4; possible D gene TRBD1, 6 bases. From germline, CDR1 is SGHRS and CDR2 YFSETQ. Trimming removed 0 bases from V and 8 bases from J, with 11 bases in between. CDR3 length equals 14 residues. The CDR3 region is CASSLGGGGEKLFF. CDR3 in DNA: TGCGCCAGCAGCTTGGGAGGGGGTGGCGAAAAACTGTTTTTT.

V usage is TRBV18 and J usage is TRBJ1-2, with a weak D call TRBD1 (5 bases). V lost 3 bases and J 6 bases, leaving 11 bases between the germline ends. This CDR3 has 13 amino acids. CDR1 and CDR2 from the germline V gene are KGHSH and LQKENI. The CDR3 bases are TGTGCCAGCTCACCGGGCAGGGTCGATGGCTACACCTTC. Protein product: CASSPGRVDGYTF.

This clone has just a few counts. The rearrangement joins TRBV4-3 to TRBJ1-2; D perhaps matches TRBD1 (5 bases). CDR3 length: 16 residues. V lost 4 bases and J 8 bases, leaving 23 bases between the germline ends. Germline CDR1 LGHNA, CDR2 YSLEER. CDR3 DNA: TGCGCCAGCAGCCTGTCTAGGGGCCCCTCCGTGAGGGGCTACACCTTC. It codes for CASSLSRGPSVRGYTF.

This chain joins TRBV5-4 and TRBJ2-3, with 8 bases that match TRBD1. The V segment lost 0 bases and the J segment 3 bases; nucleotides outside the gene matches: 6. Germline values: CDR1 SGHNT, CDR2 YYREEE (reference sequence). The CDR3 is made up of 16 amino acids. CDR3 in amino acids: CASSLGQGIATDTQYF. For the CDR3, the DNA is TGTGCCAGCAGCTTGGGACAGGGGATCGCAACAGATACGCAGTATTTT.

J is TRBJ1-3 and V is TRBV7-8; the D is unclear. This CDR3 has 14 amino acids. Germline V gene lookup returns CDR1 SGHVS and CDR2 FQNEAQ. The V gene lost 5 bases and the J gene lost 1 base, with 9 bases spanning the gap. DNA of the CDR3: TGTGCCAGCAGCCGTCGGGATTCTGGAAACACCATATATTTT. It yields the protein CASSRRDSGNTIYF.

In DNA form, the CDR3 reads TGCGCCAGCAGCCTACAAGCGGAGGGGACCTACGAGCAGTACTTC. Protein sequence: CASSLQAEGTYEQYF. The chain joins TRBV5-1 to TRBJ2-7, with TRBD2 as a possible D gene (6 bases). V shed 4 bases and J shed 2 bases, with 16 bases lying between them. CDR3 size: 15 residues. CDR1 and CDR2 from the germline V gene are SGHRS and YFSETQ.

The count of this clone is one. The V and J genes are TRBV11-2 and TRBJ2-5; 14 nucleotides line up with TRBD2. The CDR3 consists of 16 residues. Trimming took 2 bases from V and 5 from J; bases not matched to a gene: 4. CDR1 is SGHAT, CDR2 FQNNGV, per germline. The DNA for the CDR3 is TGTGCCAGCAGCTTAAGGACTAGCGGGAGGATTGAGACCCAGTACTTC. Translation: CASSLRTSGRIETQYF.

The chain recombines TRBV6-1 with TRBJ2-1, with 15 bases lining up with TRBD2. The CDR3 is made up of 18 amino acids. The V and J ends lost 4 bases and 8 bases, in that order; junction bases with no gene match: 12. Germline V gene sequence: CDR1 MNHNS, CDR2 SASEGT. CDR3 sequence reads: CASSARPGTSGGRDEQFF. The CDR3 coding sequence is TGTGCCAGCAGTGCCCGTCCCGGGACTAGCGGGGGGAGGGATGAGCAGTTCTTC.

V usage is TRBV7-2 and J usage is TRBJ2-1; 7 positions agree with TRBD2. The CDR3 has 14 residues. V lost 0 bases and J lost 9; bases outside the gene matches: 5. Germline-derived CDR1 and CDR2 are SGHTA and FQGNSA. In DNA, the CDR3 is TGTGCCAGCAGCTTAGCGCTCCCGGGGGGTGAGCAGTTCTTC. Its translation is CASSLALPGGEQFF.

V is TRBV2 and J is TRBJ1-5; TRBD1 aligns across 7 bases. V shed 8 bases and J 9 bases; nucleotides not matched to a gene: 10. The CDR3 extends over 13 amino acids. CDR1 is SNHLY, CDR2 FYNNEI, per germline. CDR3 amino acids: CASLGDSQRPQHF. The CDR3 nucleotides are TGTGCCAGCCTCGGGGACAGCCAGCGGCCCCAGCATTTT.

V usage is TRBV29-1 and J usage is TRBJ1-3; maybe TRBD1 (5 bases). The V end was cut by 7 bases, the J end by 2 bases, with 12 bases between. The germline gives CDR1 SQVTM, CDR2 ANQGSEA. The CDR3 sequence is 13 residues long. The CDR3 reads CSGAGGAGNTIYF. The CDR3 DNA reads TGCAGCGGTGCCGGGGGGGCTGGAAACACCATATATTTT.

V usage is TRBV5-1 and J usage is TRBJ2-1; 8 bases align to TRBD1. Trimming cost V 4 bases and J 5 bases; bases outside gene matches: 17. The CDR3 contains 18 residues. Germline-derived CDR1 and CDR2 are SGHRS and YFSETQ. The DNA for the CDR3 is TGCGCCAGCAGCCCTGGACAGGGCCTAGTGGGGGGTAACAATGAGCAGTTCTTC. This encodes CASSPGQGLVGGNNEQFF.

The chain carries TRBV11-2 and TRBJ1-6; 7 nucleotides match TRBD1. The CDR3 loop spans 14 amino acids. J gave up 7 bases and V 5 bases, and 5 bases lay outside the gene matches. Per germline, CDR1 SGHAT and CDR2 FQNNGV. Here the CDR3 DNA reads TGTGCCAGCAGCCGGGACAGTCTCAATTCACCCCTCCACTTT. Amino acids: CASSRDSLNSPLHF.

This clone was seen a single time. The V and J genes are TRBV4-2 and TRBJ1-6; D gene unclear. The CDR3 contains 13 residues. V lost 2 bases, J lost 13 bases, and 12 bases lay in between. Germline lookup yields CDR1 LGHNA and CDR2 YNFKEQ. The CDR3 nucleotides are TGTGCCAGCAGCCAATTGTCCGAGGTCCCCCTCCACTTT. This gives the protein CASSQLSEVPLHF.

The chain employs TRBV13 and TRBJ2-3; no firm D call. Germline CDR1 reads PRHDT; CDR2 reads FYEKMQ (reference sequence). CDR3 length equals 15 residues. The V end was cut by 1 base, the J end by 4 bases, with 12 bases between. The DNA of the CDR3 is TGTGCCAGCAGCTTAGTTGGAGTCTCAGCAGATACGCAGTATTTT. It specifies CASSLVGVSADTQYF.

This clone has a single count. The chain's CDR3 is CASGSGVISYNEQFF. DNA of the CDR3: TGTGCTAGTGGTTCCGGGGTAATCAGTTACAATGAGCAGTTCTTC. J is TRBJ2-1 and V is TRBV12-5; maybe TRBD2 (5 bases). CDR3 length equals 15 residues. V lost 4 bases and J 4 bases, leaving 14 bases between the germline ends. Looked up from germline, CDR1 is LGHNT and CDR2 is FRNRAP.

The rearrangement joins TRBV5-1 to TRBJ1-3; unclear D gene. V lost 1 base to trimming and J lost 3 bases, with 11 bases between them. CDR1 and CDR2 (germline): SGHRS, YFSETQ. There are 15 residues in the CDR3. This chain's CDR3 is CASSLPDKNGNTIYF. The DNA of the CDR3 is TGCGCCAGCAGCTTGCCCGACAAGAATGGAAACACCATATATTTT. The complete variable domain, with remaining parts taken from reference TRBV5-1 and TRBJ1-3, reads KAGVTQTPRYLIKTRGQQVTLSCSPISGHRSVSWYQQTPGQGLQFLFEYFSETQRNKGNFPGRFSGRQFSNSRSEMNVSTLELGDSALYLCASSLPDKNGNTIYFGEGSWLTVV.

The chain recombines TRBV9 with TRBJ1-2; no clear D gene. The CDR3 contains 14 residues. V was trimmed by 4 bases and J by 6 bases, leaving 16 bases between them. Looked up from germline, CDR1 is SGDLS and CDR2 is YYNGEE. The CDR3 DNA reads TGTGCCAGCAGCTCTCATGGCCCGGGGAATGGCTACACCTTC. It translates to CASSSHGPGNGYTF.

CDR3 in amino acids: CASSSRTGRNTEAFF. The DNA for the CDR3 is TGTGCCAGCAGCTCCAGGACAGGGCGGAACACTGAAGCTTTCTTT. The chain has TRBV7-9 and TRBJ1-1; 8 positions agree with TRBD1. Germline-derived CDR1 and CDR2 are SEHNR and FQNEAQ (reference sequence). J lost 1 base, V lost 4 bases, and 5 bases had no gene match. This CDR3 contains 15 residues.

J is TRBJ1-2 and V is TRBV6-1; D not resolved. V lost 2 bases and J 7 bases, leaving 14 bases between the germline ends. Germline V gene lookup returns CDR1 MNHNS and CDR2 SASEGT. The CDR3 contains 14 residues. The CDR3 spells CASSELFRAGGYTF. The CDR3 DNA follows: TGTGCCAGCAGTGAATTATTTAGGGCGGGTGGCTACACCTTC.

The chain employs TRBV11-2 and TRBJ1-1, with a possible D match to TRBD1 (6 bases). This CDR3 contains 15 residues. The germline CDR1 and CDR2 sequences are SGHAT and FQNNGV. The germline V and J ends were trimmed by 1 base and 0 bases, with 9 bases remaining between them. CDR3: CASSLAGTMNTEAFF. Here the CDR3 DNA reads TGTGCCAGCAGCTTAGCAGGGACAATGAACACTGAAGCTTTCTTT.